What follows are 3 T cell receptor beta chains derived from one specimen sequenced in a study of tumor-infiltrating lymphocytes in localized non-small cell lung cancer. Sequenced by immunoSEQ multiplex PCR; TCRdb stores in-frame clones only, minus some. The data contain over 5,500 clones, 74% of them singletons. Sequencing input: uninvolved lung tissue not adjacent to the tumor. These TCRs come from a human donor with non-small cell lung cancer.

The rearrangement joins TRBV7-2 to TRBJ2-3, with D maybe TRBD2 (6 bases). The CDR3 loop spans 13 amino acids. Germline V gene sequence: CDR1 SGHTA, CDR2 FQGNSA. With 4 bases removed from V and 4 bases from J, the gap between germline ends came to 9 bases. The chain's CDR3 is CASSYTGADTQYF. In DNA, the CDR3 is TGTGCCAGCAGCTATACGGGGGCAGATACGCAGTATTTT.

J is TRBJ2-2 and V is TRBV9, with D unresolved. The CDR3 has 16 residues. Trimming removed 4 bases from V and 3 bases from J, with 16 bases in between. Germline V lookup: CDR1 SGDLS, CDR2 YYNGEE. For the CDR3, the DNA is TGTGCCAGCAGCTCCTCTACGAGAACTGACACCGGGGAGCTGTTTTTT. Translation: CASSSSTRTDTGELFF.

CDR3 amino acids: CASSYARPGSSPLHF. In nucleotides, the CDR3 is TGTGCCAGCAGCTACGCTCGGCCAGGGTCATCACCCCTCCACTTT. This chain connects TRBV7-2 to TRBJ1-6; possibly TRBD1 for D (5 bases). Germline V gives CDR1 SGHTA, CDR2 FQGNSA. Between the trimmed V and J ends, which lost 4 bases and 10 bases, there was a span of 17 bases. There are 15 residues in the CDR3.